This TCR beta chain came from a study of blood T cell repertoires in COVID-19. Background on the study: Sites in the United States, Italy and Spain provided acute and convalescent COVID-19 samples. PBMCs, B-cell-depleted T cells, or T cells were the source of the cDNA or gDNA that made up the material.

Study processing details: Reference gene primer amplification yielded estimated nucleated cell counts. Clones were read by immunoSEQ multiplex PCR, and TCRdb kept only the in-frame ones, dropping some. V and J calls plus clone size are reproduced from that table; the DNA served to infer D and trimming. Altogether 300,000 or so clones are present, roughly 86% being singletons, with the ten largest covering 6.5% to 9.5%. The germline V gene has CDR1 SGHDT and CDR2 YYEEEE. V was clipped by 0 bases and J by 3 bases, with 16 bases between them. The CDR3 extends over 16 amino acids. The sequenced sample was peripheral blood. The clonotype comes from a woman aged 45-65 years who had recovered from COVID-19. The chain is built from TRBV5-6 and TRBJ2-7; possibly TRBD2 for D (7 bases). In DNA, the CDR3 is TGTGCCAGCAGCTTGGGCCGGGGGGCCAGCTTCTACGAGCAGTACTTC. This codes for CASSLGRGASFYEQYF. Variable domain in full (rest from reference TRBV5-6 and TRBJ2-7): DAGVTQSPTHLIKTRGQQVTLRCSPKSGHDTVSWYQQALGQGPQFIFQYYEEEERQRGNFPDRFSGHQFPNYSSELNVNALLLGDSALYLCASSLGRGASFYEQYFGPGTRLTVT.